This T cell receptor (beta chain) was captured by sequencing in a study of cytomegalovirus exposure and HLA in healthy donors. Study observations and caveats: Rarity held for most TCR sequences, but there were some public TCRs that occurred in many donors. The authors excluded some V segments, including TRBV6-2 and TRBV6-3, as indistinguishable. The CMV antigen specificity of a few CMV-associated chains was confirmed through in vitro analysis.

V shed 11 bases, J shed 1 base, and the junction held 5 bases outside the gene matches. Germline CDR1 reads MNHNY; CDR2 reads SVGAGI (reference sequence). The CDR3 covers 13 residues. Points on this clone: Its antigen is not identified.

Primers: 60 Vbeta forward and 13 Jbeta reverse. Some clones are missing from TCRdb's copy, which holds only in-frame ones; the method was immunoSEQ multiplex PCR. In the table there are around 130,000 clones, about 80% of which are singletons. Sequencing used PBMCs. V is TRBV6-6 and J is TRBJ1-3, with TRBD1 matching 7 bases. The origin of this receptor is a woman aged 40 to 49 in good health and CMV-seronegative. The chain's CDR3 is CAGKTGSGNTIYF. The CDR3 nucleotides are TGTGCCGGAAAGACAGGGTCTGGAAACACCATATATTTT.